This T cell receptor beta chain was documented in a study of PD-L1 blockade in urothelial cancer (dated by TCRdb to 2016 to 2017). Study-wide context: All patients started therapy in the mid-2010s and received atezolizumab 1,200 mg intravenously every 3 weeks. Under 30 patients had pretreatment blood TCR-seq, some 25 had at least one posttreatment blood collection, and some 25 had tumor TCR-seq. Blood samples gave a median of approximately 150,000 T cells and 80,000 or so unique TCRs, with a median clonality of roughly 0.081. Durable clinical benefit meant progression-free survival longer than 6 months, and TCR features were also tested against progression-free and overall survival. About 10 patients achieved durable clinical benefit and 20 did not. About 90% of the roughly 29 patients were males with bladder-origin urothelial cancer, and about 65% of the roughly 30 reported a prior smoking history. In the same patients, pretreatment tumors underwent whole exome sequencing and RNA sequencing in addition to TCR sequencing. Pretreatment tumor samples, along with matched peripheral blood serially collected before and after atezolizumab treatment, were subjected to TCR sequencing. The study was an exploratory multi-omic analysis of somatic, immune and clinical correlates of response to PD-L1 blockade with atezolizumab in urothelial cancer. An ECOG performance status of 0 or 1 was recorded for the patients, and 0 to 3 prior chemotherapy regimens had been received by the patients. Blood samples were analyzed 3 weeks after the start of treatment (second dose) and 6 weeks after the start of treatment. Results the study describes overall, beyond this receptor: Because of the small sample size (n ≈ 28) and the many exploratory analyses performed, the results are intended to be regarded as hypothesis-generating. At 3 weeks after the start of treatment, tumor-associated TCR clones in peripheral blood had expanded more in patients with durable benefit (n of about 21, p = 0.022). Improved progression-free and overall survival was associated with having pretreatment peripheral blood TCR clonality below the median.

The CDR3 covers 13 residues, taking in both the cysteine and the phenylalanine. The DNA shown is the 39-base CDR3, in frame from base 1. The germline ends are 12 bases apart after V is trimmed by 5 bases and J by 7 bases. CDR1 MDHEN and CDR2 SYDVKM are derived from the germline V gene. Only one count was recorded for this clone. Its target antigen remains unknown. No much larger clone exists at a distance of one base, and base qualities are not known. Synthetic TCR analog templates were spiked into each PCR to estimate absolute template abundance from read counts. The immunoSEQ assay was used to amplify TCRbeta CDR3 regions from genomic DNA with bias-controlled V and J gene primers. Rearranged TCRbeta segments were sequenced at approximately 20X coverage. Per the source publication's procedure: Clustering was used to correct sequencing errors, and CDR3s were annotated against IMGT so that V, D and J genes could be assigned. Downstream analyses used only productive TCRbeta rearrangements and left out out-of-frame or stop-codon sequences. Clonality was calculated as one minus the Shannon entropy normalized by the log of the number of unique productive sequences. Clones differing between time points or between blood and tumor were identified using Fisher's exact test with Benjamini-Hochberg correction, with an adjusted p below 0.01 applied as the threshold. This is the immuneACCESS table as TCRdb keeps it, with only in-frame sequences that have V and J called. A part of the clones is gone; compared with another copy, unresolved V genes explain less than half, and the rest is unexplained. V and J calls and clone size come straight from that table; D and trimming were deduced from the DNA. This sample lists tens of thousands of clones; 81% were detected once. Jointly, the top ten make up roughly 3.2% of the sample.

The time point label here, explained by the study, means: pretreatment peripheral blood. A total of 25 to 30 patients with locally advanced or metastatic urothelial carcinoma, treated at Memorial Sloan Kettering on a trial protocol, made up the cohort. Peripheral blood mononuclear cells were collected pretreatment and during treatment, with between 1 and 8 total time points per patient. The Qiagen DNeasy Blood extraction kit was used to purify genomic DNA from total PBMCs and tumor samples. PBMCs were collected pretreatment and during treatment, and were isolated and stored as previously described.

This clonotype originated in a man aged 65-85 years with urothelial cancer. The rearranged segments are TRBV28 and TRBJ1-5; TRBD1 is a possible D gene, resting on 5 matching bases. This specimen consisted of PBMCs, obtained around atezolizumab (anti-PD-L1) treatment. The DNA sequence follows: TGTGCCAGCAGTGGAGGAGGGGAGCAGCCCCAGCATTTT. It codes for CASSGGGEQPQHF.